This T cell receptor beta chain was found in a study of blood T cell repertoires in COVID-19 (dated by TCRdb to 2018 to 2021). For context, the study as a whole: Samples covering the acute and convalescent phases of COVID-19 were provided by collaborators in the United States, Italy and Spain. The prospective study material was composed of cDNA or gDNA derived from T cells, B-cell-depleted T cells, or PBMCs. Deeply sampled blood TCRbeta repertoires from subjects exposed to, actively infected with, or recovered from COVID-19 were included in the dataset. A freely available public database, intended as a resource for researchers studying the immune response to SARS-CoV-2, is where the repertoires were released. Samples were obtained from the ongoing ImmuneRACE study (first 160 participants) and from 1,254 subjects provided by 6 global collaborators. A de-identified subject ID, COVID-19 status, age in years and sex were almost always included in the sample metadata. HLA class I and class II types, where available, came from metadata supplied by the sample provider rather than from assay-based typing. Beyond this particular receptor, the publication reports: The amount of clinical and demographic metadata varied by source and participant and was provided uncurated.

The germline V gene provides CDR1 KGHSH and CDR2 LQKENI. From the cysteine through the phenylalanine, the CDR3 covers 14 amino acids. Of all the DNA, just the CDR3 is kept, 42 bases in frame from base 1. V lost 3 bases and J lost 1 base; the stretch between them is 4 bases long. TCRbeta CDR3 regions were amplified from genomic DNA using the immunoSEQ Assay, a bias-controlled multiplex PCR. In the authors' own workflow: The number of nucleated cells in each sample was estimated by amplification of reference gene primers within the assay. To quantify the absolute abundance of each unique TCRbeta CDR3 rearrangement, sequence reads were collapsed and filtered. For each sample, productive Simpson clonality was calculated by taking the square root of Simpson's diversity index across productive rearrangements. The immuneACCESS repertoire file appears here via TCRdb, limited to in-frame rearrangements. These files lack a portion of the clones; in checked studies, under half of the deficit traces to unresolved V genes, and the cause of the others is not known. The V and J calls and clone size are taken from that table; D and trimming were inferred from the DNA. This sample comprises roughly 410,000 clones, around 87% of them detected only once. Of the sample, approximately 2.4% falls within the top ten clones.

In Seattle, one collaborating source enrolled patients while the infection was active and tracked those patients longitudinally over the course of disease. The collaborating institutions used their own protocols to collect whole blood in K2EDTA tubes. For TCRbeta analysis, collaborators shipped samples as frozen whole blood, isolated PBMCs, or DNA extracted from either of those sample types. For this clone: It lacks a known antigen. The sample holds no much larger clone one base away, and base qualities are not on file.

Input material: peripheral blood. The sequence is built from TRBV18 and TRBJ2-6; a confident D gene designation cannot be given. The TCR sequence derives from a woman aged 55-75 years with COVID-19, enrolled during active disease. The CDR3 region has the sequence CASSPTSGANVLTF. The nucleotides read TGTGCCAGCTCACCCACATCTGGGGCCAACGTCCTGACTTTC. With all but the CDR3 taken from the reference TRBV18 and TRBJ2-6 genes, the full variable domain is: NAGVMQNPRHLVRRRGQEARLRCSPMKGHSHVYWYRQLPEEGLKFMVYLQKENIIDESGMPKERFSAEFPKEGPSILRIQQVVRGDSAAYFCASSPTSGANVLTFGAGSRLTVL.